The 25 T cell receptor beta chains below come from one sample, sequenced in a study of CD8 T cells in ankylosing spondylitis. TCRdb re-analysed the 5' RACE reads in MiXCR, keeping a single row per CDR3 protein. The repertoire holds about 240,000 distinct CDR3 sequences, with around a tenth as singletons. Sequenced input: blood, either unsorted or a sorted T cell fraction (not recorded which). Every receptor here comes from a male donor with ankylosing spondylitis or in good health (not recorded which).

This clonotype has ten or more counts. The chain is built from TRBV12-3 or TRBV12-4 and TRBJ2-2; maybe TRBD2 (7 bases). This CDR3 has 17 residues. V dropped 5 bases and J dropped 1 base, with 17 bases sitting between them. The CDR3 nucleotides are TGTGCCAGCAGTCCGCGGGGGCGACGGGGGAACACCGGGGAGCTGTTTTTT. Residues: CASSPRGRRGNTGELFF.

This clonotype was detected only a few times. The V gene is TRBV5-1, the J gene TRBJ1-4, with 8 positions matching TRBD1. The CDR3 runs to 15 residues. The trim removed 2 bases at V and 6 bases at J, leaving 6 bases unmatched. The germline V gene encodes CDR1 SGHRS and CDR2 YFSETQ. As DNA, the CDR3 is TGCGCCAGCAGCTTCGACAGGGGTATTGATGAAAAACTGTTTTTT. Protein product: CASSFDRGIDEKLFF. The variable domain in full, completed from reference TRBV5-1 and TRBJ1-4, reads KAGVTQTPRYLIKTRGQQVTLSCSPISGHRSVSWYQQTPGQGLQFLFEYFSETQRNKGNFPGRFSGRQFSNSRSEMNVSTLELGDSALYLCASSFDRGIDEKLFFGSGTQLSVL.

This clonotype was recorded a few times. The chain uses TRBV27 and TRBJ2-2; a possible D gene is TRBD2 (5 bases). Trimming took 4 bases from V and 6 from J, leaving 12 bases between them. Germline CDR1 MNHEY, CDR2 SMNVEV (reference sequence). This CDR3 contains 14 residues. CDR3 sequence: CASSSRVSAGELFF. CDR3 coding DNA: TGTGCCAGCAGTTCGAGGGTGAGCGCCGGGGAGCTGTTTTTT.

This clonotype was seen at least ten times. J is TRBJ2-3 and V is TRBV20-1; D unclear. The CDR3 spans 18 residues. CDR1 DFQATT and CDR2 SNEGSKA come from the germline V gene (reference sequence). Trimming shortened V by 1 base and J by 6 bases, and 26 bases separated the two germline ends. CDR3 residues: CSARGPQHRAYGPDTQYF. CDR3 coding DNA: TGCAGTGCTAGAGGACCCCAACACCGGGCCTATGGCCCGGATACGCAGTATTTT.

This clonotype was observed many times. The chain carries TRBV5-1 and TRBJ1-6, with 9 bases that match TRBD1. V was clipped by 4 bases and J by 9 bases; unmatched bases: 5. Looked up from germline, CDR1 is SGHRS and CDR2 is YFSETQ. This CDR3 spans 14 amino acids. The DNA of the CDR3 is TGCGCCAGCAGCCCGACAGGGGGGTTTTCACCCCTCCACTTT. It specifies CASSPTGGFSPLHF.

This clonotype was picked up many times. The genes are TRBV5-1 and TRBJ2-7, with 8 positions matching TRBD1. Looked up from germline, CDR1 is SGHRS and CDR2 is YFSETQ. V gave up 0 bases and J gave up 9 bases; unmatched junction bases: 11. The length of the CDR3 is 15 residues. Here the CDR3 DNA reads TGCGCCAGCAGCTTGGAAACAGGGGGATCGGTAGGGCAGTACTTC. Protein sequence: CASSLETGGSVGQYF.

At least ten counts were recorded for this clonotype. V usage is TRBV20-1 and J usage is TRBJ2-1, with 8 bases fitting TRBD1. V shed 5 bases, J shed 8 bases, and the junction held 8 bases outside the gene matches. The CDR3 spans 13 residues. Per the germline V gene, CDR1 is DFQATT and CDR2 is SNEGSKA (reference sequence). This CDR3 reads CSAPGQGFYEQFF. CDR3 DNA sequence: TGCAGTGCTCCAGGACAGGGCTTTTATGAGCAGTTCTTC.

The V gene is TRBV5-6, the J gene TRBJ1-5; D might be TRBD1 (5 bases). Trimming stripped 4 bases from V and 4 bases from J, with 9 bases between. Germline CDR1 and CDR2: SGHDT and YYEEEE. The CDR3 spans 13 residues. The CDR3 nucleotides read TGTGCCAGCAGCATTGACAGAAATCAGCCCCAGCATTTT. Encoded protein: CASSIDRNQPQHF.

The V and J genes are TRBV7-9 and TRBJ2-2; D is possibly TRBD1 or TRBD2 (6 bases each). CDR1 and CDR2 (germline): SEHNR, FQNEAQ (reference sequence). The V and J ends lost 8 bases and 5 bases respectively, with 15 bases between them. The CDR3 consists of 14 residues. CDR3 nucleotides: TGTGCCAGCGGGGGGCAGGTTCAAACCGGGGAGCTGTTTTTT. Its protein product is CASGGQVQTGELFF.

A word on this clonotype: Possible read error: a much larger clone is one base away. For the CDR3, the DNA is TGTGCCAGCAGCGGCAGGAGTAAAAACATTCAGTACTTC. Amino acids: CASSGRSKNIQYF. The genes are TRBV11-2 and TRBJ2-4; D gene uncertain. V lost 5 bases and J 4 bases, leaving 9 bases between the germline ends. This CDR3 spans 13 amino acids. Germline V lookup: CDR1 SGHAT, CDR2 FQNNGV.

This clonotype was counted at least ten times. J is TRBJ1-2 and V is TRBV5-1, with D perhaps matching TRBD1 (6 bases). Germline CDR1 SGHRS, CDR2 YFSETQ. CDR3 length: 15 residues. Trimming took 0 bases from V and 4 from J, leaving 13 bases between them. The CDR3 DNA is TGCGCCAGCAGCTTGGGGCCAGGGGAGAGCTATGGCTACACCTTC. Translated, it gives CASSLGPGESYGYTF.

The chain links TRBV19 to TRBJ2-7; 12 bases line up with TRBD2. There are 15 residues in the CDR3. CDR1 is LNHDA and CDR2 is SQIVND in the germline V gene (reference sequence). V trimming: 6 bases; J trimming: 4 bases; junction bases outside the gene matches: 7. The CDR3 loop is CASSTTSGSGYEQYF. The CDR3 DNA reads TGTGCCAGTAGCACGACTAGCGGGAGTGGTTACGAGCAGTACTTC.

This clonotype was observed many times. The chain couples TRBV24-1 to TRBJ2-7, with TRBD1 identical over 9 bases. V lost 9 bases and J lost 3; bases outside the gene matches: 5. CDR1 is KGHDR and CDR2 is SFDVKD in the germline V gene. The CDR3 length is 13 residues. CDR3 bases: TGTGCCACCTGTCGGGGACAGGGCTACGAGCAGTACTTC. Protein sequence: CATCRGQGYEQYF.

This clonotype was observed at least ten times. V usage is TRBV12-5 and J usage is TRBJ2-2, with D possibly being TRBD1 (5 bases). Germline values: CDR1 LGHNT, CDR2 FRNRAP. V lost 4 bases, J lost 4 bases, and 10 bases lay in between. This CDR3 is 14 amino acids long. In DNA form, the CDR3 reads TGTGCTAGTGGTTCGAGCGACAGCACCGGGGAGCTGTTTTTT. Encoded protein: CASGSSDSTGELFF.

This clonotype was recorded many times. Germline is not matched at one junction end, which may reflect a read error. CDR3 in DNA: TGCAGTGCTTTGGCTAGCGGGAGGGTATTCACAGATGCGCAGTGTTTT. Translation: CSALASGRVFTDAQCF. This sequence joins TRBV20-1 and TRBJ2-3, with 12 bases fitting TRBD2. Germline assignment: CDR1 DFQATT and CDR2 SNEGSKA (reference sequence). The CDR3 totals 16 residues.

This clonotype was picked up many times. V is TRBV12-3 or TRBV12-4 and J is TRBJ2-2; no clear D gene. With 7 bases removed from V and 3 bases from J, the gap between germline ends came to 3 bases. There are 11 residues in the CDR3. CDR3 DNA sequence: TGTGCCAGCACCGACACCGGGGAGCTGTTTTTT. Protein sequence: CASTDTGELFF.

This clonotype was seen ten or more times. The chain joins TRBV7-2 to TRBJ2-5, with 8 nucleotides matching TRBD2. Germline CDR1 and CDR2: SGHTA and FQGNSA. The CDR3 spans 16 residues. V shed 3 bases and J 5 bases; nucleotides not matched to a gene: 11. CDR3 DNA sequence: TGTGCCAGCAGCTTTCGGGGTCGGGCGGGGGGTGAGACCCAGTACTTC. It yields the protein CASSFRGRAGGETQYF.

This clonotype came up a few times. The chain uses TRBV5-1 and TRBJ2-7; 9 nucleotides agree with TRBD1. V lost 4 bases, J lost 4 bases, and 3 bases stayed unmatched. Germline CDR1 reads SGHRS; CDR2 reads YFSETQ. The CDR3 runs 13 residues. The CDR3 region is CASSTGQGYEQYF. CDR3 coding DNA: TGCGCCAGCAGCACAGGACAGGGGTACGAGCAGTACTTC.

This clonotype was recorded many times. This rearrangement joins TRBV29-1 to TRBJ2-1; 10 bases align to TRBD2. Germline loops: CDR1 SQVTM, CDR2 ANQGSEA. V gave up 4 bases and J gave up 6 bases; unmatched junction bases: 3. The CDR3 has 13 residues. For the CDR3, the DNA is TGCAGCGTTGGGGAGCGGGAGGGCAATGAGCAGTTCTTC. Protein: CSVGEREGNEQFF.

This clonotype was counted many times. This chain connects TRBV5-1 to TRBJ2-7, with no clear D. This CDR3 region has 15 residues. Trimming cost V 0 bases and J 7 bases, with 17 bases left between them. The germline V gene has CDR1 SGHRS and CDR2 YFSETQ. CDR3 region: CASSLARSGVGEQYF. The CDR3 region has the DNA TGCGCCAGCAGCTTGGCCCGCTCTGGGGTAGGGGAGCAGTACTTC.

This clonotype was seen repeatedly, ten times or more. The CDR3 protein is CSAVRGNTEAFF. The DNA for the CDR3 is TGCAGTGCCGTGCGGGGGAACACTGAAGCTTTCTTT. The chain employs TRBV20-1 and TRBJ1-1, with unresolved D. Trimming stripped 6 bases from V and 1 base from J, with 9 bases between. Germline V gene sequence: CDR1 DFQATT, CDR2 SNEGSKA (reference sequence). CDR3 size: 12 residues.

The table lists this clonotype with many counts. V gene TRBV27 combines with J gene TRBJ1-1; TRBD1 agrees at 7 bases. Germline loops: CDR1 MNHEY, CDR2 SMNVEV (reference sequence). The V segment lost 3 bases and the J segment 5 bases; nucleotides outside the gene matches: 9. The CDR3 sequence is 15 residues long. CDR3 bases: TGTGCCAGCAGTTTTGGTCCCGGGACAGTGACTGAAGCTTTCTTT. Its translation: CASSFGPGTVTEAFF.

The CDR3 DNA is TGCAGTGCTGCCGTTGCGGGGGACGAGACCCAGTACTTC. This codes for CSAAVAGDETQYF. The V call is TRBV20-1, the J call TRBJ2-5; 7 bases are a match to TRBD2. The CDR3 is made up of 13 amino acids. The germline gives CDR1 DFQATT, CDR2 SNEGSKA (reference sequence). J was trimmed by 5 bases and V by 5 bases; bases with no gene match: 8.

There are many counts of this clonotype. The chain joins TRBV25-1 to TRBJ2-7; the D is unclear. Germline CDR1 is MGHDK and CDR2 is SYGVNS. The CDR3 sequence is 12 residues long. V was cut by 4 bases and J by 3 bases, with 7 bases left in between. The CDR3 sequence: CASSATGYEQYF. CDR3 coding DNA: TGTGCCAGCAGTGCCACGGGCTACGAGCAGTACTTC.

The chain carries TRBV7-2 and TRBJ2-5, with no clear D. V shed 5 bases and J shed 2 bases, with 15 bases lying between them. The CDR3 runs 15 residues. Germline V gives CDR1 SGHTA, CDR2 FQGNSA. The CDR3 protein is CASSPLGSGQETQYF. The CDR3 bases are TGTGCCAGCAGCCCTTTAGGTTCAGGTCAAGAGACCCAGTACTTC.